This T cell receptor beta chain derives from a study of blood T cell repertoires in COVID-19. Study as a whole: COVID-19 samples collected from the United States, Italy and Spain covered acute and convalescent phases.

The CDR3 runs to 12 residues. Trimming cost V 4 bases and J 4 bases, with 8 bases left between them. Seattle patient enrollment occurred during active infection, with longitudinal follow-up thereafter. As handled by the study authors: Reference gene primer amplification yielded estimated nucleated cell counts. Sequencing was performed with immunoSEQ multiplex PCR; in TCRdb, only in-frame clones are kept and a portion is missing. From that table come the V and J calls and clone size; the DNA was used to work out D and trimming. The sample lists about 120,000 clones; around 89% were seen once. This rearrangement joins TRBV12-3 or TRBV12-4 to TRBJ2-7; D is possibly TRBD1 (6 bases). The clonotype comes from an older woman with COVID-19, enrolled during active disease. Sequenced sample: peripheral blood. The CDR3 DNA reads TGTGCCAGCAGTTGGACAGTTTACGAGCAGTACTTC. Translation: CASSWTVYEQYF.